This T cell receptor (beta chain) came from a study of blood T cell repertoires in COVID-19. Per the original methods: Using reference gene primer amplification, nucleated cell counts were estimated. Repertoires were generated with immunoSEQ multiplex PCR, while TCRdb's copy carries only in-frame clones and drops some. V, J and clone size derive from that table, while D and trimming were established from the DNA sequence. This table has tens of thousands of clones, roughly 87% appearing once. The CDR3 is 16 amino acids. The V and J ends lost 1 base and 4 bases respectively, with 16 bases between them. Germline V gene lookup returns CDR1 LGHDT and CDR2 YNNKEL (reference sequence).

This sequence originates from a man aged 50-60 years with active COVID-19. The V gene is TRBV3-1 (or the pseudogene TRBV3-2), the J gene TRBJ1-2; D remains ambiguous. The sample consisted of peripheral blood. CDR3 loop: CASSQVNNGRTYGYTF. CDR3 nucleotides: TGTGCCAGCAGCCAAGTAAATAATGGCCGTACCTATGGCTACACCTTC.